These 18 T cell receptor beta chains were sequenced from one sample in a study of CD8+CD57+ T cells in acquired aplastic anemia. Profiles of TCR beta VDJ and CDR3 were generated from a genomic DNA template. TCRdb itself ran the reads through MiXCR, one entry per CDR3 protein. Among about 180,000 distinct CDR3 sequences, approximately 49% were seen once, and the ten largest hold under 3.5%. Sequenced material: sorted CD4+, CD8+, or CD8+CD57+ T cells (not recorded which) from PBMCs. All receptors come from a human donor in good health.

V and J are TRBV2 and TRBJ1-5, with D possibly matching TRBD1 (6 bases). CDR1 and CDR2 (germline): SNHLY, FYNNEI. The CDR3 covers 15 residues. Trimming took off 1 base at V and 1 base at J, with 8 bases between the two ends. Here the CDR3 reads CASSEEGHSNQPQHF. The CDR3 nucleotides read TGTGCCAGCAGTGAAGAGGGACACAGCAATCAGCCCCAGCATTTT. The full variable domain, its missing parts supplied by reference TRBV2 and TRBJ1-5, is EPEVTQTPSHQVTQMGQEVILRCVPISNHLYFYWYRQILGQKVEFLVSFYNNEISEKSEIFDDQFSVERPDGSNFTLKIRSTKLEDSAMYFCASSEEGHSNQPQHFGDGTRLSIL.

The chain couples TRBV20-1 to TRBJ2-1; TRBD1 is a possible D gene (7 bases). CDR3 length: 13 residues. Germline CDR1 and CDR2: DFQATT and SNEGSKA (reference sequence). With 4 bases removed from V and 11 bases from J, the gap between germline ends came to 18 bases. The CDR3 protein is CSAKGGAGNKQFF. The CDR3 bases are TGCAGTGCTAAAGGGGGCGCGGGGAATAAGCAGTTCTTC.

This sequence joins TRBV15 and TRBJ2-2, with D perhaps matching TRBD2 (6 bases). CDR3 length: 15 amino acids. The V end was cut by 1 base, the J end by 1 base, with 7 bases between. Germline CDR1 and CDR2: LNHNV and YYDKDF (reference sequence). DNA for the CDR3: TGTGCCACCAGCAGAGGGGGGGTGAACACCGGGGAGCTGTTTTTT. Protein sequence: CATSRGGVNTGELFF.

The V and J genes are TRBV5-1 and TRBJ2-1; D not resolved. Germline CDR1 is SGHRS and CDR2 is YFSETQ. Trimming shortened V by 0 bases and J by 5 bases, and 3 bases separated the two germline ends. This CDR3 is 12 amino acids long. CDR3 nucleotide sequence: TGCGCCAGCAGCTTGGAAGACAATGAGCAGTTCTTC. It is translated as CASSLEDNEQFF.

At least ten counts were recorded for this clonotype. The V and J genes are TRBV12-3 or TRBV12-4 and TRBJ2-2; no firm D call. The ends were cut back, 1 base at V and 5 bases at J, with 5 bases in the middle. CDR3 length: 13 residues. The CDR3 spells CASSLGSTGELFF. The CDR3 coding sequence is TGTGCCAGCAGTTTAGGCTCAACCGGGGAGCTGTTTTTT.

A note on this clonotype: This could be a read error, since a much larger clone is one nucleotide away. Since no conserved phenylalanine or tryptophan closes the CDR3, a read error is the likely cause. This sequence joins TRBV6-5 and TRBJ2-7; D unclear. The germline V and J ends were trimmed by 4 bases and 0 bases, with 7 bases remaining between them. The CDR3 is 13 residues long. CDR1 and CDR2 from the germline V gene are MNHEY and SVGAGI. The CDR3 protein is CASSSRSSYEQYS. CDR3 nucleotides: TGTGCCAGCAGTTCCCGGAGCTCCTACGAGCAGTACTCC.

This clonotype was found many times. This chain links TRBV24-1 with TRBJ2-1; 12 bases align to TRBD2. The CDR3 is 16 amino acids. Unmatched junction bases numbered 1, after V lost 2 bases and J lost 3 bases. The germline V gene encodes CDR1 KGHDR and CDR2 SFDVKD. The CDR3 nucleotides read TGTGCCACCAGTGATTCGGGACTAGCGGGCTACAATGAGCAGTTCTTC. It is translated as CATSDSGLAGYNEQFF.

The chain carries TRBV19 and TRBJ2-7; D is possibly TRBD2 (6 bases). The CDR3 runs 14 residues. V was pared by 10 bases and J by 2 bases, with 18 bases between. Germline V lookup: CDR1 LNHDA, CDR2 SQIVND (reference sequence). CDR3 protein: CATGRPGGAYEQYF. Written as DNA, the CDR3 is TGTGCCACCGGACGGCCCGGCGGGGCCTACGAGCAGTACTTC.

J is TRBJ2-5 and V is TRBV2, with D unresolved. The CDR3 is made up of 13 amino acids. V was clipped by 7 bases and J by 1 base, with 10 bases between them. CDR1 is SNHLY and CDR2 is FYNNEI in the germline V gene. The CDR3 coding sequence is TGTGCCAGCAATGACGGGTTCCAAGAGACCCAGTACTTC. This sequence encodes CASNDGFQETQYF. The whole variable domain, filled in from reference TRBV2 and TRBJ2-5, reads EPEVTQTPSHQVTQMGQEVILRCVPISNHLYFYWYRQILGQKVEFLVSFYNNEISEKSEIFDDQFSVERPDGSNFTLKIRSTKLEDSAMYFCASNDGFQETQYFGPGTRLLVL.

This clonotype appeared many times. The genes are TRBV3-1 and TRBJ2-7; D possibly corresponds to TRBD1 (6 bases). CDR1 and CDR2 (germline): LGHDT, YNNKEL (reference sequence). The CDR3 runs 12 residues. Trimming left V 4 bases short and J 3 bases short, with 7 bases between. The CDR3 sequence: CASSRTDYEQYF. The CDR3 DNA is TGTGCCAGCAGCCGGACAGACTACGAGCAGTACTTC.

The V gene is TRBV4-2, the J gene TRBJ2-4, with D possibly TRBD1 on 5 matching bases. Germline lookup yields CDR1 LGHNA and CDR2 YNFKEQ. CDR3 size: 15 residues. V dropped 4 bases and J dropped 11 bases, with 21 bases sitting between them. The chain's CDR3 is CASSPSPARVGLQYF. CDR3 coding DNA: TGTGCCAGCAGCCCCTCCCCGGCCAGGGTGGGGCTTCAGTACTTC.

This sequence joins TRBV9 and TRBJ2-5, with 9 nucleotides matching TRBD2. The germline CDR1 and CDR2 sequences are SGDLS and YYNGEE. The CDR3 totals 18 residues. The V gene end was trimmed by 0 bases and the J gene end by 0 bases; junction bases not matched to a gene: 9. The CDR3 DNA sequence: TGTGCCAGCAGCGTAGAACCTCATAGCGGGGGTCACCAAGAGACCCAGTACTTC. Its translation is CASSVEPHSGGHQETQYF. Full variable domain (remainder filled in from reference TRBV9 and TRBJ2-5): DSGVTQTPKHLITATGQRVTLRCSPRSGDLSVYWYQQSLDQGLQFLIQYYNGEERAKGNILERFSAQQFPDLHSELNLSSLELGDSALYFCASSVEPHSGGHQETQYFGPGTRLLVL.

For this clonotype: The junction differs from germline at one of its ends, possibly a read error. The rearrangement uses TRBV15 and TRBJ1-1; D is ambiguous. This CDR3 spans 18 amino acids. CDR1 is LNHNV, CDR2 YYDKDF, per germline (reference sequence). The CDR3 region is CATSGDKSTASLDTEAFF. CDR3 DNA sequence: TGTGCCACCAGCGGAGACAAAAGCACAGCGAGCTTGGACACTGAAGCTTTCTTT.

At least ten counts were recorded for this clonotype. The chain carries TRBV7-9 and TRBJ2-7, with 7 bases that match TRBD2. The V segment lost 0 bases and the J segment 0 bases; nucleotides outside the gene matches: 2. The germline V gene encodes CDR1 SEHNR and CDR2 FQNEAQ (reference sequence). The CDR3 is 15 residues long. In nucleotides, the CDR3 is TGTGCCAGCAGCTTAGCAGCGGGAAACTCCTACGAGCAGTACTTC. Translated: CASSLAAGNSYEQYF.

This clonotype was detected many times. This CDR3 is CASSRTGLGANVLTF. The CDR3 coding sequence is TGTGCCAGTAGTAGGACAGGCCTTGGGGCCAACGTCCTGACTTTC. The rearrangement joins TRBV19 to TRBJ2-6; 7 bases agree with TRBD1. The CDR3 is made up of 15 amino acids. Germline CDR1 is LNHDA and CDR2 is SQIVND (reference sequence). Germline trimming cut 4 bases from V and 3 bases from J; bases unmatched to any gene: 3. Combining the CDR3 with reference TRBV19 and TRBJ2-6 gives the whole variable domain DGGITQSPKYLFRKEGQNVTLSCEQNLNHDAMYWYRQDPGQGLRLIYYSQIVNDFQKGDIAEGYSVSREKKESFPLTVTSAQKNPTAFYLCASSRTGLGANVLTFGAGSRLTVL.

At least ten counts were recorded for this clonotype. CDR3: CASSSSRYEQYF. The DNA of the CDR3 is TGTGCCAGCAGTTCGTCGCGCTACGAGCAGTACTTC. The V call is TRBV6-5, the J call TRBJ2-7; D is uncertain. Germline V gene data show CDR1 as MNHEY and CDR2 as SVGAGI. The CDR3 sequence is 12 residues long. Trimming took off 4 bases at V and 3 bases at J, with 7 bases between the two ends.

The J gene is TRBJ1-6, the V gene TRBV11-1, with 8 bases lining up with TRBD1. Germline CDR1 SGHAT, CDR2 FQDESV (reference sequence). J gave up 11 bases and V 6 bases, and 15 bases lay outside the gene matches. This CDR3 comprises 16 residues. CDR3 coding DNA: TGTGCCAGCAGTCCTTACCGACAGGGGAGGTTGGCACCCCTCCACTTT. It codes for CASSPYRQGRLAPLHF.

This clonotype was found many times. This chain links TRBV24-1 with TRBJ2-5; 8 bases agree with TRBD1. There are 15 residues in the CDR3. CDR1 is KGHDR, CDR2 SFDVKD, per germline. The V segment lost 4 bases and the J segment 2 bases; nucleotides outside the gene matches: 5. The chain's CDR3 is CATSDFQGAQETQYF. CDR3 coding DNA: TGTGCCACCAGTGACTTTCAGGGGGCTCAAGAGACCCAGTACTTC.